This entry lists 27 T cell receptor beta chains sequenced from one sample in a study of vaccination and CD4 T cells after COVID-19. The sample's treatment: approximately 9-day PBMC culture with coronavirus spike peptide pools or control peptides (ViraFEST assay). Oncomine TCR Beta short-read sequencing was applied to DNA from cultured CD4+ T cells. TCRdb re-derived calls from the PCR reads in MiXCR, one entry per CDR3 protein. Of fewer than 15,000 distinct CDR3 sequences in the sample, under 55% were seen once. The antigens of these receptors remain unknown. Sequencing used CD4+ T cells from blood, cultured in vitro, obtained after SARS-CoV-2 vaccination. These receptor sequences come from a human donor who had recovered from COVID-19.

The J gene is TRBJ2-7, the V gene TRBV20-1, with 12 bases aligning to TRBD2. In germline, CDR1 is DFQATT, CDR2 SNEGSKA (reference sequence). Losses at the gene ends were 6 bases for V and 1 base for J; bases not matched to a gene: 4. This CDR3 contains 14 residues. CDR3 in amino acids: CSAIGLAGSYEQYF. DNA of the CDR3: TGCAGTGCCATAGGACTAGCGGGATCCTACGAGCAGTACTTC.

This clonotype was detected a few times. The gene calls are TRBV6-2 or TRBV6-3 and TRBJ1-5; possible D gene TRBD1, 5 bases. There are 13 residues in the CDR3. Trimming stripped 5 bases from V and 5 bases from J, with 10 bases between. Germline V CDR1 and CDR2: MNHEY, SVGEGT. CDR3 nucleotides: TGTGCCAGCAGTCCAGGGATTTATCAGCCCCAGCATTTT. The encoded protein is CASSPGIYQPQHF.

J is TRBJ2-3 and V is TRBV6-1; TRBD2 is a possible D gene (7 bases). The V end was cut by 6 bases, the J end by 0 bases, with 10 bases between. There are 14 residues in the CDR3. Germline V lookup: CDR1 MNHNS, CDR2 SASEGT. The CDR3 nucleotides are TGTGCCAGCAGGGGGGGGCCCAGCACAGATACGCAGTATTTT. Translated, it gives CASRGGPSTDTQYF.

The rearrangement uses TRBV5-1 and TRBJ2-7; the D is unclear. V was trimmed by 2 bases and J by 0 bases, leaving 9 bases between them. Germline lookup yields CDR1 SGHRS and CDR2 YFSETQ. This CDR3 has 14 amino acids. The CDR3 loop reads CASSFSAYSYEQYF. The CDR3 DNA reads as TGCGCCAGCAGCTTCAGCGCCTACTCCTACGAGCAGTACTTC.

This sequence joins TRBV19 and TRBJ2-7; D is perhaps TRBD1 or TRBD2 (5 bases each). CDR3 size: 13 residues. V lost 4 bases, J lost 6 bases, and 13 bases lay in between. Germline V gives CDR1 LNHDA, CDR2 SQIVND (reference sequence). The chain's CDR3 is CASSTGPVLEQYF. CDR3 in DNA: TGTGCCAGTAGTACGGGACCTGTACTCGAGCAGTACTTC.

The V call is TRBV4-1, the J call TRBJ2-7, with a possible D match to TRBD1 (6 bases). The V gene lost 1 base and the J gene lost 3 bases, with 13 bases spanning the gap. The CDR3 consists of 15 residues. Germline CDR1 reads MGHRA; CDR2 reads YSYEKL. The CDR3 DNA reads TGCGCCAGCAGCCAAGCCCATTTCAGGGGCTACGAGCAGTACTTC. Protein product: CASSQAHFRGYEQYF.

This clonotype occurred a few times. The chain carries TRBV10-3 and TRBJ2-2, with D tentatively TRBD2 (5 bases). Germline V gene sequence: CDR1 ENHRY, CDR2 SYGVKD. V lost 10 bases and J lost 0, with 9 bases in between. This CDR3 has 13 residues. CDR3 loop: CATEGANTGELFF. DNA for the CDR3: TGTGCCACCGAGGGCGCGAACACCGGGGAGCTGTTTTTT.

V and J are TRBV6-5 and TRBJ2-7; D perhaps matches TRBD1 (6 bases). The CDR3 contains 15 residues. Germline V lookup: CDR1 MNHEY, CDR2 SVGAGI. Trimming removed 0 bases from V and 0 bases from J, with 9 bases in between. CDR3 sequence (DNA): TGTGCCAGCAGTTACTCACAGGACAGCTCCTACGAGCAGTACTTC. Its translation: CASSYSQDSSYEQYF.

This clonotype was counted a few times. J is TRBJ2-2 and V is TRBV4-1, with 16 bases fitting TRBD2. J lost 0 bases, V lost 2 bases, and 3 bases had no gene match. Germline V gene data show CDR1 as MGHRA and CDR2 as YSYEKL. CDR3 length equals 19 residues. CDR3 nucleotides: TGCGCCAGCAGCCAACGAGGGACTAGCGGGAGGGCGAACACCGGGGAGCTGTTTTTT. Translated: CASSQRGTSGRANTGELFF.

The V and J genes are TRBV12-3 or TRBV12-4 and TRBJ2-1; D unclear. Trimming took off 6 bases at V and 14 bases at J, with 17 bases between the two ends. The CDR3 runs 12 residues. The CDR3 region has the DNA TGTGCCAGCAGCAAACGGGCCGGTGGAAAGTTCTTC. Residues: CASSKRAGGKFF.

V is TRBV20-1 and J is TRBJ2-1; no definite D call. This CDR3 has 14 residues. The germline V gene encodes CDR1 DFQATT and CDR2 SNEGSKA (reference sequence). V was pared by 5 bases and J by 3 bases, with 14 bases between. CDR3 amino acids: CSALIPVIYNEQFF. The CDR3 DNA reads TGCAGTGCTCTGATTCCCGTAATCTACAATGAGCAGTTCTTC.

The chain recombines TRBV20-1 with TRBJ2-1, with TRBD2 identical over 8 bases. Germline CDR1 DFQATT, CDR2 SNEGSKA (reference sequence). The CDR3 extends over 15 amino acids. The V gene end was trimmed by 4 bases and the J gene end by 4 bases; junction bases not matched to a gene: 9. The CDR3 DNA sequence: TGCAGTGCTAACACGGGAGGGACCTATTACAATGAGCAGTTCTTC. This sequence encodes CSANTGGTYYNEQFF.

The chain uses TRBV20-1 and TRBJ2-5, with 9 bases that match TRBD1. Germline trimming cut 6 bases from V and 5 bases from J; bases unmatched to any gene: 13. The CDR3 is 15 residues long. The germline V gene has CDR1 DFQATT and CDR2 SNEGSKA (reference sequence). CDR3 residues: CSAVMGQGNGETQYF. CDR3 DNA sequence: TGCAGTGCAGTAATGGGACAGGGTAATGGGGAGACCCAGTACTTC.

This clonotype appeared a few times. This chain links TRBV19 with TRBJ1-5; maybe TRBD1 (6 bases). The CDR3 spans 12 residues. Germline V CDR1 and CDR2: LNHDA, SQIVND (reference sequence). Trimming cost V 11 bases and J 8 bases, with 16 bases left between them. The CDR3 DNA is TGTGCCGCAAAGACCAGGGGTGAGCCCCAGCATTTT. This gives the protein CAAKTRGEPQHF.

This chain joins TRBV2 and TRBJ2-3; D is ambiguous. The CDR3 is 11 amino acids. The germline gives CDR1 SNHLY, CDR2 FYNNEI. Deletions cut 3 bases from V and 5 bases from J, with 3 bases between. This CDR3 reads CASSDRDTQYF. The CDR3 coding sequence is TGTGCCAGCAGTGATAGAGATACGCAGTATTTT. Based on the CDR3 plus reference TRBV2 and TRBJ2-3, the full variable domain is EPEVTQTPSHQVTQMGQEVILRCVPISNHLYFYWYRQILGQKVEFLVSFYNNEISEKSEIFDDQFSVERPDGSNFTLKIRSTKLEDSAMYFCASSDRDTQYFGPGTRLTVL.

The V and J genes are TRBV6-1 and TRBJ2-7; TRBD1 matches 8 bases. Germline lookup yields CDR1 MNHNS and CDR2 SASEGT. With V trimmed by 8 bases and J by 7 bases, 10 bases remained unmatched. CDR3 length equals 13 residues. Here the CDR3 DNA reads TGTGCCAGCGCGGGACAGGCGGTAGAAGAGCAGTACTTC. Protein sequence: CASAGQAVEEQYF.

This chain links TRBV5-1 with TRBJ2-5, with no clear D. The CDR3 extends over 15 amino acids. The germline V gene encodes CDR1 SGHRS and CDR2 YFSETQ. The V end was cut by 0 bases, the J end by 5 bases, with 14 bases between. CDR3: CASSLAGSGAETQYF. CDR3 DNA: TGCGCCAGCAGCTTGGCGGGCTCCGGTGCTGAGACCCAGTACTTC.

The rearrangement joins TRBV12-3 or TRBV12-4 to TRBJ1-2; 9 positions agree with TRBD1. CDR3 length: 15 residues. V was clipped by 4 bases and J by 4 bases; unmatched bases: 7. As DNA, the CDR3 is TGTGCCAGCAGTTCCGGGACAGGGCCTACCTATGGCTACACCTTC. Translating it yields CASSSGTGPTYGYTF.

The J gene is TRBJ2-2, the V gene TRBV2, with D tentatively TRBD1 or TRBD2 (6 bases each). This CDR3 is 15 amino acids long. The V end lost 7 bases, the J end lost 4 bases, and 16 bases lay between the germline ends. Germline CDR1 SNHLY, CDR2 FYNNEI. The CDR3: CASMGGRAATGELFF. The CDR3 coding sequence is TGTGCCAGCATGGGGGGCCGTGCCGCCACCGGGGAGCTGTTTTTT. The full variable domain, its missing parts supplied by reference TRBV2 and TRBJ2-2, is EPEVTQTPSHQVTQMGQEVILRCVPISNHLYFYWYRQILGQKVEFLVSFYNNEISEKSEIFDDQFSVERPDGSNFTLKIRSTKLEDSAMYFCASMGGRAATGELFFGEGSRLTVL.

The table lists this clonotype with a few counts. The CDR3 is CAWSVGLAEETQYF. DNA of the CDR3: TGTGCCTGGAGTGTGGGTCTAGCGGAAGAGACCCAGTACTTC. The rearrangement joins TRBV30 to TRBJ2-5; 7 nucleotides agree with TRBD2. The CDR3 consists of 14 residues. Germline values: CDR1 GTSNPN, CDR2 SVGIG (reference sequence). The trim removed 0 bases at V and 3 bases at J, leaving 4 bases unmatched.

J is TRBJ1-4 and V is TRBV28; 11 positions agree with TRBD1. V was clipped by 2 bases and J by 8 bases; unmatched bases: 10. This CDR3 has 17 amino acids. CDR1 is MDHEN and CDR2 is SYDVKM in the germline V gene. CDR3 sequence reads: CASSLEDRGPRKEKLFF. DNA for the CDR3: TGTGCCAGCAGTTTAGAGGACAGGGGGCCAAGAAAGGAAAAACTGTTTTTT.

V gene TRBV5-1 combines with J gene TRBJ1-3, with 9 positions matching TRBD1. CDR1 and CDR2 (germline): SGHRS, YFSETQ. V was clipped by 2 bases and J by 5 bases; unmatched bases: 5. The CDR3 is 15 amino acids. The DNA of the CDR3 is TGCGCCAGCAGCTTAGCCGGGACAGGGCGAAACACCATATATTTT. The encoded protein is CASSLAGTGRNTIYF. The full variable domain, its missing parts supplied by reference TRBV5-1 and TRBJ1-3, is KAGVTQTPRYLIKTRGQQVTLSCSPISGHRSVSWYQQTPGQGLQFLFEYFSETQRNKGNFPGRFSGRQFSNSRSEMNVSTLELGDSALYLCASSLAGTGRNTIYFGEGSWLTVV.

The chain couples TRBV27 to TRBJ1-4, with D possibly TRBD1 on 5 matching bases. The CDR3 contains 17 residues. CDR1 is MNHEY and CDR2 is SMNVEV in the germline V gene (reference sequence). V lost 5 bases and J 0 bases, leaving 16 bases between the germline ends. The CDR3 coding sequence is TGTGCCAGCAGTCAATATTACCCGGGGCCAACTAATGAAAAACTGTTTTTT. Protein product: CASSQYYPGPTNEKLFF.

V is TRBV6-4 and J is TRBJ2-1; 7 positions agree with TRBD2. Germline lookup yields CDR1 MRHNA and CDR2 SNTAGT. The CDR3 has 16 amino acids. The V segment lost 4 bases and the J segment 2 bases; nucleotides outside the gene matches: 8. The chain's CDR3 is CASSVTGEGPYNEQFF. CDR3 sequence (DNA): TGTGCCAGCAGTGTGACGGGGGAGGGCCCCTACAATGAGCAGTTCTTC.

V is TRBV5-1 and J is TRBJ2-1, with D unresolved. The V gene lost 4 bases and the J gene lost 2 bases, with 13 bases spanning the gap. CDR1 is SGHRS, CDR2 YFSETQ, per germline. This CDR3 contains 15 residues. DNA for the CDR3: TGCGCCAGCAGCGACCCCCGGCAGGCCTACAATGAGCAGTTCTTC. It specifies CASSDPRQAYNEQFF.

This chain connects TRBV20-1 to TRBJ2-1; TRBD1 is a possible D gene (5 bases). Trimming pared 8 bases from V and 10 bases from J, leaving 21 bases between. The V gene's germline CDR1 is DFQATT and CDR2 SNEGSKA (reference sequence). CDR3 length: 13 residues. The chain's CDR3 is CSTPATGRLEQFF. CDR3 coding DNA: TGCAGTACACCAGCTACAGGCCGCCTCGAGCAGTTCTTC.

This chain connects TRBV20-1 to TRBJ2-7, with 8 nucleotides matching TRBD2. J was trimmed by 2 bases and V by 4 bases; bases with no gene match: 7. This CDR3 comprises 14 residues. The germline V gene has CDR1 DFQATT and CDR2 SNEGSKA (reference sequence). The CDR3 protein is CSAKPGLEPYEQYF. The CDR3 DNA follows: TGCAGTGCTAAACCGGGACTAGAACCCTACGAGCAGTACTTC.